This record looks at one T cell receptor (beta chain) sequence and its context. Generated by immunoSEQ multiplex PCR, the TCRdb table keeps only in-frame clones and is missing some. Counted here are under 200,000 clones, 91% occurring once; the ten biggest clones make up around 1.5%. Germline lookup yields CDR1 KGHSH and CDR2 LQKENI. There are 15 residues in the CDR3. Germline trimming cut 1 base from V and 5 bases from J; bases unmatched to any gene: 5. The data are from a study of control samples from healthy donors and cancer patients. The TCR originated in a woman between 25 and 40 years old in good health. Sequencing input: blood. The chain links TRBV18 to TRBJ2-1; 7 bases match TRBD1. Here the CDR3 reads CASSPQGAINNEQFF. In DNA form, the CDR3 reads TGTGCCAGCTCACCACAGGGGGCGATAAACAATGAGCAGTTCTTC.